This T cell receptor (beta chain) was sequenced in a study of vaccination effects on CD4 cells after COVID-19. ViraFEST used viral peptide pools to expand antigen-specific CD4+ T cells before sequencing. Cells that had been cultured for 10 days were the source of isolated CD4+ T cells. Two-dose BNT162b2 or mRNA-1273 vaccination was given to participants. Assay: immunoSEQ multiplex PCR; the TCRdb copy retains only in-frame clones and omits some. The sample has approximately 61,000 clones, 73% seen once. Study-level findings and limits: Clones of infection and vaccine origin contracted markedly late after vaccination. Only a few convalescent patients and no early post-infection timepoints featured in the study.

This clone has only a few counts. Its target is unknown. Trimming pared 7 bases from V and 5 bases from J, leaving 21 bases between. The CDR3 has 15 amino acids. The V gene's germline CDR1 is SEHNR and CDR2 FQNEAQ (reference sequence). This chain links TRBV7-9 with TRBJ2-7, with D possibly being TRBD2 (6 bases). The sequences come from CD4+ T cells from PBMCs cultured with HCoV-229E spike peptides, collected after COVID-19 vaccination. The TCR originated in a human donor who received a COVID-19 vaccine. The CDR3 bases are TGTGCCAGCACCTTGGGAGGTCACAAAGGGGACGAGCAGTACGTC. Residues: CASTLGGHKGDEQYV.